This T cell receptor beta chain was sequenced in a study of T cells after yellow fever vaccination. General study findings and limits: A weaker secondary response peaked on day 5, the primary on day 15. Clonotypes appearing in both CD4 and CD8 compartments existed, and their share was small.

For this clonotype: The antigen is unknown.

Germline assignment: CDR1 DFQATT and CDR2 SNEGSKA (reference sequence). The CDR3 sequence is 16 residues long. The V and J ends lost 1 base and 0 bases, in that order; junction bases with no gene match: 5. It was through 5'RACE template switching that TCR cDNA was made, with a universal primer site and UMIs added. TCRdb redid the calling of the 5' RACE reads with MiXCR, one entry per CDR3 protein. The table shows around 350,000 distinct CDR3 sequences, with around a tenth occurring only once. The sample in question was PBMCs, obtained on the day of the first yellow fever vaccination. J is TRBJ1-1 and V is TRBV20-1; the match to TRBD1 covers 10 bases. The clonotype was recovered from a man younger than 35 who received the YFV17D yellow fever vaccine. CDR3 sequence: CSARVQDRGLNTEAFF. The CDR3 coding sequence is TGCAGTGCTAGAGTACAGGACAGGGGGTTGAACACTGAAGCTTTCTTT.